The TCR beta chain described here comes from a study of T cells in Graves' hyperthyroidism and ophthalmopathy. In germline, CDR1 is SGDLS, CDR2 YYNGEE. V was shortened by 0 bases and J by 6 bases, with 16 bases between the two germline ends. There are 16 residues in the CDR3. It was RNA transcripts that yielded the amplified TCR beta CDR3 regions. HTBI primers drove first-round RT-PCR of the TCR CDR3. TCRdb called the multiplex PCR reads again in MiXCR, with one record for every CDR3 protein. The table shows about 400,000 distinct CDR3 sequences, with roughly 14% occurring only once. Findings and caveats of the study: The blood repertoire included most of the expanded thyroid clonotypes above 0.001. The model's output predicted ophthalmopathy at a median of 6.5 months prior to onset. In simple terms, a model built on 13 V-J features told ophthalmopathy apart from stable hyperthyroidism.

This clonotype was recorded a few times. The target antigen is unknown. Input material: blood. V usage is TRBV9 and J usage is TRBJ2-1; D gene uncertain. The clonotype originates from a man aged 18 to 35 with Graves' ophthalmopathy. CDR3 bases: TGTGCCAGCAGCGTAGTAGTACGGGCACCTTCCAATGAGCAGTTCTTC. Translating it yields CASSVVVRAPSNEQFF.